This T cell receptor (beta chain) was identified in a study of blood T cells in healthy people across ages. Germline loops: CDR1 SGDLS, CDR2 YYNGEE. This CDR3 has 15 amino acids. V lost 2 bases, J lost 1 base, and 3 bases stayed unmatched. Next came a second PCR, run for roughly 6 to 11 cycles, which used a sample-barcoded 5' primer along with a J-beta primer mix. The authors tagged each cDNA molecule using a template-switch adaptor with 12 random nucleotides. TCRdb recomputed calls from the 5' RACE reads with MiXCR, one row per CDR3 protein. The sample carries around 1.5 million distinct CDR3 sequences, around 36% recorded once. A word on this clonotype: Its antigen remains unknown.

Study-wide points: Estimated diversity that came from one million T cells was considered an underestimate.

The chain couples TRBV9 to TRBJ1-2, with 9 bases identical to TRBD1. The sample consisted of blood. The sequence was obtained from a woman under 40 in good health. The CDR3 sequence: CASSVGQGHNYGYTF. The CDR3, as DNA: TGTGCCAGCAGCGTGGGACAGGGTCATAACTATGGCTACACCTTC.